The 8 T cell receptor beta chains in this list originate from one sample, sequenced in a study of breast tumors, draining lymph nodes, adjacent tissues. TCRdb re-derived calls from the multiplex PCR reads in MiXCR, one entry per CDR3 protein. The sample records 200,000 to 250,000 distinct CDR3 sequences, 32% being singletons. The lymph nodes were axillary draining lymph nodes from breast cancer patients. Sequenced sample: axillary lymph node tissue. Receptor source: a female donor with breast cancer. Some clones in this sample may be carry-over from other donors' samples.

This clonotype was observed a handful of times. The genes are TRBV6-1 and TRBJ2-7, with D unresolved. The germline gives CDR1 MNHNS, CDR2 SASEGT. Trimming stripped 8 bases from V and 3 bases from J, with 14 bases between. The CDR3 is 13 amino acids. The CDR3 loop reads CASLRAAGYEQYF. The CDR3 DNA follows: TGTGCCAGCTTACGGGCGGCAGGCTACGAGCAGTACTTC.

This clonotype was seen at least ten times. The chain recombines TRBV6-6 with TRBJ2-2; 10 bases match TRBD2. This CDR3 is 14 amino acids long. Trimming took 6 bases from V and 7 from J; bases not matched to a gene: 5. CDR1 and CDR2 (germline): MNHNY, SVGAGI (reference sequence). The CDR3 DNA reads TGTGCCAGCAGCACTAGCGGGGAGGGCGGGGAGCTGTTTTTT. Protein product: CASSTSGEGGELFF.

The chain's CDR3 is CASSLVWTANTEAFF. The CDR3 bases are TGTGCCAGCAGCTTAGTCTGGACAGCGAACACTGAAGCTTTCTTT. The gene calls are TRBV11-3 and TRBJ1-1; D may be TRBD1 (6 bases). From germline, CDR1 is SGHNT and CDR2 YENEEA. The CDR3 runs to 15 residues. V was trimmed by 1 base and J by 1 base, leaving 10 bases between them.

This clonotype was counted many times. This chain connects TRBV3-1 to TRBJ1-2; unclear D gene. Trimming removed 4 bases at V and 5 bases at J, with 17 bases between. This CDR3 comprises 15 residues. Germline values: CDR1 LGHDT, CDR2 YNNKEL (reference sequence). CDR3 sequence (DNA): TGTGCCAGCAGCCCCCGATCGTCGCGCGTGTATGGCTACACCTTC. Protein product: CASSPRSSRVYGYTF.

Ten or more counts support this clonotype. The V call is TRBV25-1, the J call TRBJ2-1; 8 nucleotides match TRBD1. Per the germline V gene, CDR1 is MGHDK and CDR2 is SYGVNS. J gave up 4 bases and V 6 bases, and 5 bases lay outside the gene matches. The CDR3 totals 14 residues. The CDR3 loop reads CASSPTGVYNEQFF. DNA of the CDR3: TGTGCCAGCAGCCCGACAGGGGTTTACAATGAGCAGTTCTTC.

This clonotype occurred many times. The chain is built from TRBV5-1 and TRBJ2-1; a weak D match, TRBD2 (6 bases). The CDR3 spans 15 residues. Germline loops: CDR1 SGHRS, CDR2 YFSETQ. Trimming took off 0 bases at V and 5 bases at J, with 12 bases between the two ends. The CDR3 bases are TGCGCCAGCAGCTTGGGAGGCGGAGGGGACAATGAGCAGTTCTTC. Protein product: CASSLGGGGDNEQFF.

With regard to this clonotype: This clone may be a read error of a much larger clone one base away. J is TRBJ2-1 and V is TRBV20-1; D is possibly TRBD1 (6 bases). The CDR3 totals 14 residues. CDR1 is DFQATT and CDR2 is SNEGSKA in the germline V gene (reference sequence). CDR3 coding DNA: TGCAGTGCTAGGTCAACAGGGCCCTACACTGAGCAGTTCTTC. It yields the protein CSARSTGPYTEQFF.

This clonotype was recorded many times. V is TRBV6-1 and J is TRBJ2-1; TRBD2 aligns across 7 bases. The V segment lost 6 bases and the J segment 4 bases; nucleotides outside the gene matches: 3. This CDR3 spans 13 amino acids. CDR1 is MNHNS, CDR2 SASEGT, per germline. The CDR3 spells CASRAGLYNEQFF. CDR3 nucleotide sequence: TGTGCCAGCAGAGCGGGACTTTACAATGAGCAGTTCTTC.